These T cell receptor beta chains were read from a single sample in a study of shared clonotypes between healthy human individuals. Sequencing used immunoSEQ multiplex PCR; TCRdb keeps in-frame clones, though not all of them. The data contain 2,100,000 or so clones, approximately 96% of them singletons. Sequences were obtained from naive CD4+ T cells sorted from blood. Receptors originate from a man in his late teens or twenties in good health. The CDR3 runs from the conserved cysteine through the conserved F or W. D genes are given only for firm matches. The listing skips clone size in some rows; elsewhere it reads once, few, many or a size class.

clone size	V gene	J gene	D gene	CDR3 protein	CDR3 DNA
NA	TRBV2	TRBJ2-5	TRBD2	CASSPTSGQETQYF	TGTGCCAGCAGTCCCACTAGCGGCCAAGAGACCCAGTACTTC
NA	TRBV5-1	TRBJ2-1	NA	CASTSHGSSANEQFF	TGCGCCAGCACCTCACACGGGAGTTCCGCCAATGAGCAGTTCTTC
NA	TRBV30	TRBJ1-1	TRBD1	CAWLDRGREAFF	TGTGCCTGGTTGGACAGGGGGCGCGAAGCTTTCTTT
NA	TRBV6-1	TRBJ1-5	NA	CASSPLDRTYQPQHF	TGTGCCAGCAGCCCACTAGACAGAACTTATCAGCCCCAGCATTTT
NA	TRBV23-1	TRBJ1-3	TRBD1	CASSQSWTGAGNTIYF	TGCGCCAGCAGTCAATCATGGACAGGGGCTGGAAACACCATATATTTT
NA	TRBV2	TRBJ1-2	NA	CASSRGQRESCTF	TGTGCCAGCAGCCGAGGACAGAGGGAGTCGTGCACCTTC
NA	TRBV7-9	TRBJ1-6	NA	CASSQGVNSPLHF	TGTGCCAGCAGCCAAGGGGTCAATTCACCCCTCCACTTT
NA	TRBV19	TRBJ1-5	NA	CASSGGWSNQPQHF	TGTGCCAGTAGTGGTGGCTGGAGCAATCAGCCCCAGCATTTT
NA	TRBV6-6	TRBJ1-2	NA	CASSRDLYGYTF	TGTGCCAGCAGTCGGGACCTCTATGGCTACACCTTC
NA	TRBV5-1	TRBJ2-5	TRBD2	CASSFGASSGQETQYF	TGCGCCAGCAGCTTCGGGGCGTCTAGCGGCCAAGAGACCCAGTACTTC
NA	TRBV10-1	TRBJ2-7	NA	CASSESSPYEQYF	TGCGCCAGCAGTGAGTCGAGCCCGTACGAGCAGTACTTC
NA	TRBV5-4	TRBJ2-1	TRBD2	CASSYKGTSGRGGLNEQFF	TGTGCCAGCAGCTATAAGGGGACTAGCGGGAGAGGGGGCCTCAATGAGCAGTTCTTC
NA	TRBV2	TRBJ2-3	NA	CASSFRGVYTDTQYF	TGTGCCAGCAGTTTCCGAGGGGTATACACAGATACGCAGTATTTT
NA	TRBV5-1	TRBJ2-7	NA	CASSLGGTSYEQYF	TGCGCCAGCAGCTTGGGGGGGACCTCCTACGAGCAGTACTTC
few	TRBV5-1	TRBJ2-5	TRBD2	CASSLAGTSGAQETQYF	TGCGCCAGCAGCTTGGCCGGGACTAGCGGGGCCCAAGAGACCCAGTACTTC
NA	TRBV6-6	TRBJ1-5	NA	CASSYPGGNQPQHF	TGTGCCAGCAGTTACCCAGGGGGCAATCAGCCCCAGCATTTT
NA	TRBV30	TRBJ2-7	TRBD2	CAWSSSLAFNYEQYF	TGTGCCTGGAGCTCGTCACTAGCGTTTAACTACGAGCAGTACTTC
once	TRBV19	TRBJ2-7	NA	CASSICRTRDYEQYF	TGTGCCAGTAGTATATGTCGGACACGAGACTACGAGCAGTACTTC
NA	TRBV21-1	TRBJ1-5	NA	CASSKSFDRTEDSNQPQHF	TGTGCCAGCAGCAAAAGCTTTGACAGGACAGAAGATAGCAATCAGCCCCAGCATTTT
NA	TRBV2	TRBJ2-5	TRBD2	CASSGTSGGQGETQYF	TGTGCCAGCAGTGGAACTAGCGGGGGCCAGGGAGAGACCCAGTACTTC
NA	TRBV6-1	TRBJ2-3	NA	CASSEEVWGRDTQYF	TGTGCCAGCAGTGAAGAGGTATGGGGGCGAGATACGCAGTATTTT
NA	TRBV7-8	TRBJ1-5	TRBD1	CASSLGGWDREGNQPQHF	TGTGCCAGCAGCTTAGGGGGGTGGGACAGGGAGGGCAATCAGCCCCAGCATTTT
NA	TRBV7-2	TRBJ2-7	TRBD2	CASSLVTGGYEQYF	TGTGCCAGCAGCTTAGTTACGGGAGGATACGAGCAGTACTTC
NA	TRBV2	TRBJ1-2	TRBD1	CASSERGTGSQGYTF	TGTGCCAGCAGTGAACGCGGGACAGGGTCGCAGGGCTACACCTTC
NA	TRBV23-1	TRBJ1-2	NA	CANREDGYTF	TGCGCCAACAGGGAGGATGGCTACACCTTC
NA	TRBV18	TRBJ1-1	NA	CASRSTGSMPNTEAFF	TGTGCCAGCCGTTCGACGGGGAGCATGCCGAACACTGAAGCTTTCTTT
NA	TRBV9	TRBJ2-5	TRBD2	CASSVTSGSLGTQYF	TGTGCCAGCAGCGTGACTAGCGGGAGTCTTGGGACCCAGTACTTC
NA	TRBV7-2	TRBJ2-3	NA	CASSLGVPSTDTQYF	TGTGCCAGCAGCTTAGGTGTTCCTAGCACAGATACGCAGTATTTT